This T cell receptor (beta chain) was sequenced for a study of breast tumors, draining lymph nodes, adjacent tissues. Study-wide points: Tumors had less TCR diversity than lymph nodes, more than nontumor tissue. Findings are consistent with lymph node origin and intratumoral expansion of most tumor T cells. Luminal-like breast cancer showed significantly higher tumor–nontumor repertoire similarity than basal-like.

TCRdb analysed the multiplex PCR reads with MiXCR anew, one entry per CDR3 protein. This sample yields under 350,000 distinct CDR3 sequences, of which 30% are seen a single time; more than 0.95% belongs to the top ten. This clonotype was observed many times. Its target is not known. Germline V CDR1 and CDR2: SGHRS, YFSETQ. V dropped 1 base and J dropped 3 bases, with 10 bases sitting between them. CDR3 length: 15 residues. Axillary draining lymph nodes of breast cancer patients supplied the node samples. The V call is TRBV5-1, the J call TRBJ2-2; D uncertain. This TCR came from a female donor with breast cancer. Some clones in this sample may be carry-over from other donors' samples. The sample taken for sequencing was axillary lymph node tissue. The CDR3 is CASSLTIKDTGELFF. In DNA form, the CDR3 reads TGCGCCAGCAGCTTGACGATCAAGGACACCGGGGAGCTGTTTTTT.